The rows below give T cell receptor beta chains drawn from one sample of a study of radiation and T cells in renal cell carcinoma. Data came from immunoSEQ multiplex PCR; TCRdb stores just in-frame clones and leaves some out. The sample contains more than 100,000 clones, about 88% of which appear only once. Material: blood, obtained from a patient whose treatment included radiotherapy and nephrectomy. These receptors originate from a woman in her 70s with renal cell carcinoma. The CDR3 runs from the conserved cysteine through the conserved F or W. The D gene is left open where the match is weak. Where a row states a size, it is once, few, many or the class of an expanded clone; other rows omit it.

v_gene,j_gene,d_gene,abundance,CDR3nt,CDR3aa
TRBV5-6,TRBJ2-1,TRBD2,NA,TGTGCCAGCAGCTTCCAGCTAGCGGGGGGGTCCTACAATGAGCAGTTCTTC,CASSFQLAGGSYNEQFF
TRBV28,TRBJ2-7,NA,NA,TGTGCCAGCACCCTCAGGGACTTC,CASTLRDF
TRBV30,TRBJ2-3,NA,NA,TGTGCCTGGGGGACCCTTCGAGATACGCAGTATTTT,CAWGTLRDTQYF
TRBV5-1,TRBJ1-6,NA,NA,TGCGCCAGCAGCTTGGCTCGGGGGATTAATTCACCCCTCCACTTT,CASSLARGINSPLHF
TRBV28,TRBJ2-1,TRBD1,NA,TGTGCCACTCTAGGGACAGGGACTAAGAATGAGCAGTTCTTC,CATLGTGTKNEQFF
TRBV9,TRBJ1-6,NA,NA,TGTGCCAGCAGCGTCTCAGGACAGAATTCACCCCTCCACTTT,CASSVSGQNSPLHF
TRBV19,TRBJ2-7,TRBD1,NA,TGTGCCAGTAGACCGGGACAGGGAGTTGGCGAGCAGTACTTC,CASRPGQGVGEQYF
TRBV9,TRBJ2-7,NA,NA,TGTGCCAGCAGTCAGGCAGGCAGGGACGAGCAGTACTTC,CASSQAGRDEQYF
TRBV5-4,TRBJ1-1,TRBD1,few,TGTGCCAGCAGCCGACAACAGGGGGCAGGAGCTGAAGCTTTCTTT,CASSRQQGAGAEAFF
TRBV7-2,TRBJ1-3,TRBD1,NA,TGTGCCACCCGAGAGGGGGCTCGTGGAAACACCATATATTTT,CATREGARGNTIYF
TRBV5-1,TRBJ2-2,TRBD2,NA,TGCGCCAGCAGCACCAGCGGGGGGGTCTCCAGGGAGCTGTTTTTT,CASSTSGGVSRELFF
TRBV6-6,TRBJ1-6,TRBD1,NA,TGTGCCAGCAGCGAACAGGGGCAATCACCCCTCCACTTT,CASSEQGQSPLHF
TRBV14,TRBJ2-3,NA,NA,TGTGCCAGCAGCCAAGATTGGCGGGGTGGGCAGTATTTT,CASSQDWRGGQYF
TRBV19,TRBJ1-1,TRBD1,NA,TGTGCCAGTACCCCCGACAGGGCGGGCACTGAAGCTTTCTTT,CASTPDRAGTEAFF
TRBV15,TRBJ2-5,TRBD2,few,TGTGCCACCAGCAGTCCCGTTGGACTAGCGGGGCAAGAGACCCAGTACTTC,CATSSPVGLAGQETQYF
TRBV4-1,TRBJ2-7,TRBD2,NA,TGCGCCAGCAGCCAGGGGACTAGCGGGGGCTACGAGCAGTACTTC,CASSQGTSGGYEQYF
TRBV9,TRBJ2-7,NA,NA,TGTGCCAGCAGCGGAGGGGGGGTTGCAGCCTACGAGCAGTACTTC,CASSGGGVAAYEQYF
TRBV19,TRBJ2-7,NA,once,TGTGCCAGTAGTATACATGACAGTTCCTACGAGCAGTACTTC,CASSIHDSSYEQYF
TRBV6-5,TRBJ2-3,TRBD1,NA,TGTGCCAGCAGCAAACGACAGGGGAGCACAGATACGCAGTATTTT,CASSKRQGSTDTQYF
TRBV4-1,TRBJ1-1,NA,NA,TGCGCCAGCAGCCAAGGTCGCACTGAAGCTTTCTTT,CASSQGRTEAFF
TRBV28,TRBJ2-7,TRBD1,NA,TGTGCCAGCAGTTTCTCCAGGACAGGGGGCTCCGAGCAGTACTTC,CASSFSRTGGSEQYF
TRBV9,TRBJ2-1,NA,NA,TGTGCCAGCAGCCTCGAAGCGGTCTCCTACAATGAGCAGTTCTTC,CASSLEAVSYNEQFF
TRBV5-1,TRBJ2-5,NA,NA,TGCGCCAGCAGCTTGGCGGGGTTTGGGGAGACCCAGTACTTC,CASSLAGFGETQYF
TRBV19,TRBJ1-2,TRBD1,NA,TGTGCCAGTAGTAGAACGACAGGGTTGAAGGGCTATGGCTACACCTTC,CASSRTTGLKGYGYTF
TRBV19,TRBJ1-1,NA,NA,TGTGCCAGTAGTATCGAGACAGAGAATGAAGCTTTCTTT,CASSIETENEAFF
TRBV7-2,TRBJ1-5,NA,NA,TGTGCCAGCAGCTTAAACGCGAGGGGCAATCAGCCCCAGCATTTT,CASSLNARGNQPQHF
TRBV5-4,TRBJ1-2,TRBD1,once,TGTGCCAGCAGCAGGGACAGGTCGGATGGCTACACCTTC,CASSRDRSDGYTF
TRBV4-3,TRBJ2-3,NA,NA,TGCGCCAGCAGCTCCGGACGGAACACAGATACGCAGTATTTT,CASSSGRNTDTQYF
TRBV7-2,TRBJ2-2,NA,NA,TGTGCCAGCAGCTCTACGGCCACCGGGGAGCTGTTTTTT,CASSSTATGELFF
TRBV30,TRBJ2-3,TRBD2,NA,TGTGCCTGGAGACCCCTTGGGACTAGCGGGGGGTCTAGCACAGATACGCAGTATTTT,CAWRPLGTSGGSSTDTQYF
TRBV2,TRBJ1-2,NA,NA,TGTGCCAGCAGACAGGTCTATGGCTACACCTTC,CASRQVYGYTF
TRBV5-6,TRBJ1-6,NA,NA,TGTGCCAGCAGCCCGGGGGGGAGCTCCTATAATTCACCCCTCCACTTT,CASSPGGSSYNSPLHF
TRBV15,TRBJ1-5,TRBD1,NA,TGTGCCACCAGCACACCGGGGGACGGGACAGGAGTTCATCAGCCCCAGCATTTT,CATSTPGDGTGVHQPQHF
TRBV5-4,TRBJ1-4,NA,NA,TGTGCCAGCAGCTTGGAAGGGATGGGGGAAAAACTGTTTTTT,CASSLEGMGEKLFF
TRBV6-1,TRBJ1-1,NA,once,TGTGCCTCTACCAGGGTAAAAAACACTGAAGCTTTCTTT,CASTRVKNTEAFF
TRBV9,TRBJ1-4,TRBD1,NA,TGTGCCAGCAGCTACCGGACAGGGACTAATGAAAAACTGTTTTTT,CASSYRTGTNEKLFF
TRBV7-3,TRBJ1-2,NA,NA,TGTGCCAGCAGCTTAGGTCTGGGCCCCAACTATGGCTACACCTTC,CASSLGLGPNYGYTF
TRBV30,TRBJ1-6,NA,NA,TGTGTCACCTCGCAGGGTCGCAATTCACCCCTCCACTTT,CVTSQGRNSPLHF
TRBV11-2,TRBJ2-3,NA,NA,TGTGCCAGCAGCCGACCGGCGGGGTCGACAGATACGCAGTATTTT,CASSRPAGSTDTQYF
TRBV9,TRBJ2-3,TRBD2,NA,TGTGCCAGCAGCGTGGCGGGGGTGGGCACAGATACGCAGTATTTT,CASSVAGVGTDTQYF
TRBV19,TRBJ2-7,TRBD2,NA,TGTGCCAGTAGTATCGCCGGTACTAGCGGTGGGGCCTACGAGCAGTACTTC,CASSIAGTSGGAYEQYF
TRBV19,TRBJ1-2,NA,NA,TGTGCCAGTAGTATAGATCGGGCAAGTTCTTTTGGCTACACCTTC,CASSIDRASSFGYTF
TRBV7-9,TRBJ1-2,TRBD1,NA,TGTGCCAGCACCACGACAGGGCTTTATGGCTACACCTTC,CASTTTGLYGYTF
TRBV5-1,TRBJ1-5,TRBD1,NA,TGCGCCAGCAGCCTCACAGGGGCCCTCAATCAGCCCCAGCATTTT,CASSLTGALNQPQHF
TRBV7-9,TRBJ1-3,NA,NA,TGTGCCAGCAGCTTATCTAGGCAGACAGGAGGAAACACCATATATTTT,CASSLSRQTGGNTIYF
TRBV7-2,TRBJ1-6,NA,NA,TGTGCCAGCAGCACCAAACAGGGCTTGCCCCTCCACTTT,CASSTKQGLPLHF
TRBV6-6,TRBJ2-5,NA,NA,TGTGCCAGCAGTTATAACAGTCAAGAGACCCAGTACTTC,CASSYNSQETQYF
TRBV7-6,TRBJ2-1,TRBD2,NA,TGTGCCAGCAGCCTAAGACTAGCGGGGTCTGAGCAGTTCTTC,CASSLRLAGSEQFF
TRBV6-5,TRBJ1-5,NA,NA,TGTGCCAGCAGTTACGGCAGAAATGGGAATCAGCCCCAGCATTTT,CASSYGRNGNQPQHF
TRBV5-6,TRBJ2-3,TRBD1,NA,TGTGCCAGCAGCTATAGGACAGGGGGAACAGATACGCAGTATTTT,CASSYRTGGTDTQYF
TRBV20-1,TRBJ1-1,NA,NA,TGCAGTGCTAGAGGGACAGATGAAGCTTTCTTT,CSARGTDEAFF
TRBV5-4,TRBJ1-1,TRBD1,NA,TGTGCCAGCAGCTTGGACAGGGGGGCCACTGAAGCTTTCTTT,CASSLDRGATEAFF
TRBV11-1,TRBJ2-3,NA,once,TGTGCCAGCAGCTTAATATCAGTTTTCTCGGATACGCAGTATTTT,CASSLISVFSDTQYF
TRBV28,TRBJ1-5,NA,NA,TGTGCCAGCAGCCCGCCACGGGAAGAGCCCCAGCATTTT,CASSPPREEPQHF
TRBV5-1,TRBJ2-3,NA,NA,TGCGCCAGCAGCTGGGGACCTCCGACAGATACGCAGTATTTT,CASSWGPPTDTQYF
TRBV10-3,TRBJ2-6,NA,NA,TGTGCCATCCCTGCGGAGGCTGGGGCCAACGTCCTGACTTTC,CAIPAEAGANVLTF
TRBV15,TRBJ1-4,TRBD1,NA,TGTGCCACCAGCATCCCTCAGGGGGGGAATGAAAAACTGTTTTTT,CATSIPQGGNEKLFF
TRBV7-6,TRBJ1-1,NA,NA,TGTGCCAGCAGCTTAGGTTCGGCCGGAAGCACTGAAGCTTTCTTT,CASSLGSAGSTEAFF
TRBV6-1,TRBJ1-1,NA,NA,TGTGCCAGCAGTGTAAGGAAGAACACTGAAGCTTTCTTT,CASSVRKNTEAFF
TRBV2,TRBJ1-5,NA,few,TGTGCCAGCAGTGAAACAGTCTATAGCAATCAGCCCCAGCATTTT,CASSETVYSNQPQHF